A selection of T cell receptor beta chains follows, all from one sample in a study of cytomegalovirus exposure and HLA in healthy donors. Using immunoSEQ multiplex PCR, the repertoire was profiled, and TCRdb retains in-frame clones only, with some absent. The sample lists 130,000 or so clones; approximately 79% were seen once. Specimen: PBMCs. These receptor sequences come from a man in his thirties or forties in good health and CMV-seronegative. CDR3s include the opening cysteine and the closing phenylalanine or tryptophan. Some rows have no size entry. The others give once, few or many, or a class for an expanded clone.

clone_size j_call v_call cdr3_aa
once TRBJ2-5 TRBV4-1 CASSQGSEGAGETQYF
. TRBJ1-5 TRBV6-1 CASSLWTDGNQPQHF
. TRBJ2-7 TRBV7-9 CASSLRPRATDGPTYEQYF
. . TRBV5-1 CASSFSVRTGQYEQYF
once TRBJ1-6 TRBV5-1 CASSLEGGYSPLHF
. TRBJ2-5 TRBV7-9 CSSSPTPPGYGETQYF
. TRBJ1-5 TRBV30 CAWSVRGYQPQHF
. TRBJ1-1 TRBV7-7 CASSRDRGTEAFF
once TRBJ2-7 TRBV25-1 CASSPGTGGAEQYF
. TRBJ1-2 TRBV7-9 CASSLTGGNYGYTF
. TRBJ1-3 TRBV7-8 CASSSRTWGNTIYF
. TRBJ2-7 TRBV19 CASSPGTGIGGGDEQYF
. TRBJ2-7 TRBV5-6 CASSRTPSGGYEQYF
. TRBJ2-7 TRBV2 CASSGDFSIYEQYF
. TRBJ2-2 TRBV7-6 CASSPNTVNTGELFF
. TRBJ2-5 TRBV5-1 CASSLLSGGGQETQYF
. TRBJ2-5 TRBV15 CATSALRNSETQYF
medium-sized TRBJ2-3 TRBV6-4 CASSGGGGTDTQYF
few TRBJ1-5 TRBV6-1 CASMTRGRTQPQHF
. TRBJ1-1 TRBV7-6 CASSLAFGQQLNTEAFF
few TRBJ2-6 TRBV6-1 CASSESEGANVLTF
. TRBJ1-2 TRBV6-1 CASSARDRDSYGYTF
. TRBJ1-5 TRBV2 CATSRTDRDQPQHF
. TRBJ2-1 TRBV5-1 CASSKDTPNWEQFF
. TRBJ2-7 TRBV7-8 CASSSPDGGVGSYEQYF
. TRBJ2-7 TRBV5-5 CASSHKRPGQLTYEQYF
. TRBJ2-4 TRBV5-8 CASSLLQELAKNIQYF
. TRBJ1-3 TRBV11-2 CASSLRDRGDGNTIYF
. TRBJ2-7 TRBV5-1 CASSSPGQGSYEQYF
. TRBJ2-2 TRBV5-6 CASSPDRGGDTGELFF
. TRBJ1-6 TRBV28 CASSLENSPLHF
. TRBJ2-1 TRBV5-1 CASSLALAGAYNEQFF
. TRBJ1-2 TRBV5-4 CASSLPQGYRSGYTF
. TRBJ1-3 TRBV5-4 CASSRHSGTAGNTIYF
once TRBJ2-5 TRBV18 CASSPLRGRETQYF
few TRBJ2-7 TRBV4-1 CASSRSEQGYEQYF
. TRBJ2-1 TRBV28 CASSSPGLGGEQFF
. . TRBV13 CASSQLAGEAYEQYF
. TRBJ2-7 TRBV15 CATSIQGGEQYF
. TRBJ2-3 TRBV13 CASSPGGAGVVTDTQYF
once TRBJ1-3 TRBV7-9 CASSLSVNRASGNTIYF